These 20 T cell receptor beta chains came from one sample sequenced in a study of response to subunit inactivated influenza vaccine. TCRdb passed the RT-PCR reads through MiXCR, listing each CDR3 protein once. The sample shows 860,000 or so distinct CDR3 sequences, approximately 22% of them seen only once. This specimen was PBMCs from blood, taken around 5 days after vaccination. These receptors all come from a middle-aged man who received an inactivated influenza vaccine.

This clonotype came up a few times. The chain is built from TRBV20-1 and TRBJ2-5; no clear D gene. The CDR3 has 14 residues. Trimming pared 8 bases from V and 2 bases from J, leaving 18 bases between. Germline-derived CDR1 and CDR2 are DFQATT and SNEGSKA (reference sequence). The CDR3 nucleotides read TGCAGTCCCATCGCTAGGTCTGGGCAAGAGACCCAGTACTTC. It encodes CSPIARSGQETQYF.

This rearrangement joins TRBV5-6 to TRBJ1-4; D is perhaps TRBD1 (6 bases). Germline V gives CDR1 SGHDT, CDR2 YYEEEE. CDR3 length equals 15 residues. Between the trimmed V and J ends, which lost 0 bases and 7 bases, there was a span of 13 bases. The CDR3 loop is CASSLAPGQGEKLFF. CDR3 nucleotides: TGTGCCAGCAGCTTGGCCCCGGGACAAGGTGAAAAACTGTTTTTT.

The chain employs TRBV5-1 and TRBJ2-5; D uncertain. V lost 1 base to trimming and J lost 3 bases, with 10 bases between them. CDR3 size: 14 residues. CDR1 is SGHRS and CDR2 is YFSETQ in the germline V gene. CDR3 bases: TGCGCCAGCAGCTTGATGGGTGGGGAAGAGACCCAGTACTTC. The encoded protein is CASSLMGGEETQYF.

V usage is TRBV3-1 and J usage is TRBJ1-2; 8 bases are shared with TRBD1. This CDR3 spans 17 amino acids. With 4 bases clipped from V and 6 bases from J, the junction kept 16 bases outside the gene matches. Germline V gives CDR1 LGHDT, CDR2 YNNKEL (reference sequence). The DNA for the CDR3 is TGTGCCAGCAGCCCCAAAAAAAAGATTCCAGGGGGCGATGGCTACACCTTC. It translates to CASSPKKKIPGGDGYTF.

This clonotype was picked up many times. The V and J genes are TRBV4-2 and TRBJ2-5, with D unresolved. The CDR3 consists of 11 residues. Looked up from germline, CDR1 is LGHNA and CDR2 is YNFKEQ. The ends were cut back, 2 bases at V and 4 bases at J, with 2 bases in the middle. CDR3 sequence (DNA): TGTGCCAGCAGCCAATCAGAGACCCAGTACTTC. This translates into CASSQSETQYF.

This clonotype was observed a few times. This chain joins TRBV6-5 and TRBJ2-1; 8 bases line up with TRBD1. CDR1 is MNHEY and CDR2 is SVGAGI in the germline V gene. After removal of 0 bases from V and 6 bases from J, the junction contained 7 bases not matched to a gene. CDR3 length: 16 residues. The CDR3 nucleotides read TGTGCCAGCAGTTACTCGGGACAGGCCGATGGCAATGAGCAGTTCTTC. It is translated as CASSYSGQADGNEQFF.

This clonotype came up a few times. This chain joins TRBV7-2 and TRBJ2-3; 11 bases fit TRBD2. Germline-derived CDR1 and CDR2 are SGHTA and FQGNSA. Trimming took 1 base from V and 2 from J; bases not matched to a gene: 2. The CDR3 length is 16 residues. The CDR3 DNA is TGTGCCAGCAGCTTAGGACTAGCGGGATACACAGATACGCAGTATTTT. Residues: CASSLGLAGYTDTQYF.

The chain joins TRBV6-2 or TRBV6-3 to TRBJ2-1, with TRBD2 identical over 11 bases. The CDR3 has 17 amino acids. Germline V gene data show CDR1 as MNHEY and CDR2 as SVGEGT. The J segment lost 0 bases and the V segment lost 4 bases, leaving 5 bases of the junction unmatched. DNA for the CDR3: TGTGCCAGCAGTTGGGGACTAGCGGCTAGCTCCTACAATGAGCAGTTCTTC. Its translation is CASSWGLAASSYNEQFF.

The rearrangement links TRBV7-9 to TRBJ2-5; D is unclear. CDR3 size: 15 residues. The germline gives CDR1 SEHNR, CDR2 FQNEAQ (reference sequence). V was shortened by 0 bases and J by 2 bases, with 10 bases between the two germline ends. In DNA form, the CDR3 reads TGTGCCAGCAGCTTAGCGAGTTACAGACAAGAGACCCAGTACTTC. Translation: CASSLASYRQETQYF.

The chain joins TRBV7-2 to TRBJ2-2, with TRBD1 identical over 9 bases. CDR3 length: 15 amino acids. Germline loops: CDR1 SGHTA, CDR2 FQGNSA. V trimming: 5 bases; J trimming: 6 bases; junction bases outside the gene matches: 7. The CDR3 sequence is CASSPGTGSSGELFF. For the CDR3, the DNA is TGTGCCAGCAGCCCCGGGACAGGGTCATCCGGGGAGCTGTTTTTT.

This clonotype was observed at least ten times. The chain links TRBV7-2 to TRBJ1-1; 7 positions match TRBD1. CDR3 length: 16 amino acids. The V and J ends lost 3 bases and 6 bases, in that order; junction bases with no gene match: 13. In germline, CDR1 is SGHTA, CDR2 FQGNSA. In DNA, the CDR3 is TGTGCCAGCAGCTTCTTGGCAGGGGGAGGTTCTGCTGAAGCTTTCTTT. Protein: CASSFLAGGGSAEAFF.

This clonotype was seen a handful of times. V is TRBV20-1 and J is TRBJ2-7; D ambiguous. Trimming removed 0 bases from V and 2 bases from J, with 5 bases in between. Per the germline V gene, CDR1 is DFQATT and CDR2 is SNEGSKA (reference sequence). This CDR3 region has 12 residues. CDR3 sequence reads: CSARDQTYEQYF. In DNA form, the CDR3 reads TGCAGTGCTAGAGACCAGACCTACGAGCAGTACTTC.

The genes are TRBV7-2 and TRBJ1-5, with 9 bases lining up with TRBD1. CDR1 SGHTA and CDR2 FQGNSA come from the germline V gene. V was clipped by 4 bases and J by 6 bases; unmatched bases: 7. CDR3 length equals 15 residues. This CDR3 reads CASSSTGGAGQPQHF. CDR3 coding DNA: TGTGCCAGCAGCTCCACAGGGGGCGCCGGTCAGCCCCAGCATTTT.

This clonotype has just a few counts. DNA of the CDR3: TGCAGTGCTAGAGTTATGGCGGGGGCGGCCTACGAGCAGTACTTC. It codes for CSARVMAGAAYEQYF. The chain combines TRBV20-1 with TRBJ2-7; possibly TRBD2 for D (7 bases). With 1 base removed from V and 2 bases from J, the gap between germline ends came to 15 bases. The CDR3 has 15 amino acids. CDR1 DFQATT and CDR2 SNEGSKA come from the germline V gene (reference sequence).

This clonotype was seen a handful of times. This sequence joins TRBV2 and TRBJ2-7; 7 nucleotides align to TRBD1. After removal of 2 bases from V and 5 bases from J, the junction contained 15 bases not matched to a gene. This CDR3 contains 17 residues. The germline V gene encodes CDR1 SNHLY and CDR2 FYNNEI. For the CDR3, the DNA is TGTGCCAGCAGTGAATTGGGGATGCGAGACAGGGCAAACGAGCAGTACTTC. Translated, it gives CASSELGMRDRANEQYF.

CDR3 residues: CSARDGALARSNTGELFF. In nucleotides, the CDR3 is TGCAGTGCTAGAGATGGGGCTTTAGCGAGATCGAACACCGGGGAGCTGTTTTTT. The chain employs TRBV20-1 and TRBJ2-2; perhaps D is TRBD1 or TRBD2 (5 bases each). Germline CDR1 reads DFQATT; CDR2 reads SNEGSKA (reference sequence). This CDR3 has 18 amino acids. Trimming stripped 0 bases from V and 0 bases from J, with 17 bases between.

The rearrangement joins TRBV9 to TRBJ2-7; 8 bases fit TRBD2. Germline CDR1 and CDR2: SGDLS and YYNGEE. The CDR3 totals 15 residues. Trimming took 4 bases from V and 2 from J; bases not matched to a gene: 8. CDR3 DNA: TGTGCCAGCAGCATAAGGGGCGGGAGGCCCTACGAGCAGTACTTC. Its protein product is CASSIRGGRPYEQYF.

This clonotype was found many times. V is TRBV12-3 or TRBV12-4 and J is TRBJ2-1; D is perhaps TRBD1 (5 bases). The CDR3 consists of 13 residues. V was cut by 1 base and J by 10 bases, with 11 bases left in between. The DNA for the CDR3 is TGTGCCAGCAGTTTAGGGTCATGGGGCGAGCAGTTCTTC. It yields the protein CASSLGSWGEQFF.

This clonotype was detected a few times. The chain combines TRBV20-1 with TRBJ2-7; the D call may be TRBD1 or TRBD2 (6 bases each). CDR3 length: 15 amino acids. Germline loops: CDR1 DFQATT, CDR2 SNEGSKA (reference sequence). V was trimmed by 0 bases and J by 4 bases, leaving 16 bases between them. CDR3 protein: CSARDGWGAIYEQYF. Here the CDR3 DNA reads TGCAGTGCTAGAGATGGTTGGGGGGCGATTTACGAGCAGTACTTC.

This clonotype occurred a few times. The rearrangement uses TRBV15 and TRBJ2-2; no firm D call. Germline loops: CDR1 LNHNV, CDR2 YYDKDF (reference sequence). The CDR3 is 12 amino acids. V was cut by 1 base and J by 6 bases, with 3 bases left in between. CDR3 nucleotides: TGTGCCACCAGCAGAGTTGCCGGGGAGCTGTTTTTT. Amino acids: CATSRVAGELFF.